One sample yielded the 11 T cell receptor beta chains listed below, sequenced in a study of cytomegalovirus exposure and HLA in healthy donors. The PCR ran on 60 Vbeta and 13 Jbeta primers. The data were produced by immunoSEQ multiplex PCR, yet TCRdb's version contains in-frame clones alone and is incomplete. The sample records 130,000 or so clones, approximately 72% being singletons. Sequenced input: PBMCs. These receptors were taken from a woman aged 55-69 years in good health and CMV-seronegative.

The chain uses TRBV11-2 and TRBJ2-3; 10 nucleotides line up with TRBD2. V dropped 5 bases and J dropped 9; count of bases not matched to a gene: 14. This CDR3 contains 16 residues. The germline gives CDR1 SGHAT, CDR2 FQNNGV. In nucleotides, the CDR3 is TGTGCCAGCAGCCCCGGTCTAACTAGCGGGACTTTGACGCAGTATTTT. Translating gives CASSPGLTSGTLTQYF. Together with reference TRBV11-2 and TRBJ2-3, the CDR3 gives the full variable domain: EAGVAQSPRYKIIEKRQSVAFWCNPISGHATLYWYQQILGQGPKLLIQFQNNGVVDDSQLPKDRFSAERLKGVDSTLKIQPAKLEDSAVYLCASSPGLTSGTLTQYFGPGTRLTVL.

This chain joins TRBV5-3 and TRBJ2-5; no reliable D call. TRBV5-3 is flagged as an ORF with uncertain function. The ends were cut back, 2 bases at V and 7 bases at J, with 9 bases in the middle. The CDR3 spans 12 residues. DNA of the CDR3: TGTGCCAGAAGCTTCCCTTCAGGGACCCAGTACTTC. It encodes CARSFPSGTQYF.

The chain is built from TRBV2 and TRBJ2-3; D is possibly TRBD2 (5 bases). The CDR3 covers 14 residues. The V end lost 7 bases, the J end lost 2 bases, and 13 bases lay between the germline ends. Germline CDR1 reads SNHLY; CDR2 reads FYNNEI. The CDR3 coding sequence is TGTGCCAGCAAAGGACTCGATCTCACAGATACGCAGTATTTT. Protein: CASKGLDLTDTQYF.

The V gene is TRBV15, the J gene TRBJ1-1; weak D call: TRBD1 (5 bases). The germline CDR1 and CDR2 sequences are LNHNV and YYDKDF (reference sequence). The CDR3 extends over 15 amino acids. The V end lost 0 bases, the J end lost 6 bases, and 14 bases lay between the germline ends. CDR3 residues: CATSREGGAAAEAFF. The CDR3 DNA reads as TGTGCCACCAGCAGAGAAGGAGGGGCTGCGGCTGAAGCTTTCTTT.

To note about this clone: The sample has other DNA sequences that encode this CDR3 too. V and J are TRBV5-1 and TRBJ2-1, with TRBD2 matching over 12 bases. The length of the CDR3 is 15 residues. V shed 2 bases and J 4 bases; nucleotides not matched to a gene: 1. CDR1 SGHRS and CDR2 YFSETQ come from the germline V gene. The CDR3 nucleotides are TGCGCCAGCAGCTTCGGACTAGCGGGGTACAATGAGCAGTTCTTC. Amino acids: CASSFGLAGYNEQFF.

The CDR3 nucleotides read TGTGCCAGCAGCTTAGGGGGACAAGTCAATGAGCAGTTCTTC. Protein product: CASSLGGQVNEQFF. This chain links TRBV7-8 with TRBJ2-1; D is perhaps TRBD1 (6 bases). Trimming stripped 1 base from V and 6 bases from J, with 10 bases between. The CDR3 covers 14 residues. Germline V gives CDR1 SGHVS, CDR2 FQNEAQ.

This chain uses TRBV19 with TRBJ1-2; possibly TRBD1 for D (5 bases). The CDR3 length is 13 residues. The V gene's germline CDR1 is LNHDA and CDR2 SQIVND (reference sequence). Trimming pared 7 bases from V and 3 bases from J, leaving 12 bases between. Here the CDR3 reads CASNRPGDYGYTF. The CDR3 bases are TGTGCCAGTAATCGGCCGGGGGACTATGGCTACACCTTC. Looking up the rest from reference TRBV19 and TRBJ1-2 gives the full variable domain: DGGITQSPKYLFRKEGQNVTLSCEQNLNHDAMYWYRQDPGQGLRLIYYSQIVNDFQKGDIAEGYSVSREKKESFPLTVTSAQKNPTAFYLCASNRPGDYGYTFGSGTRLTVV.

The chain links TRBV7-3 to TRBJ1-2, with 7 nucleotides matching TRBD1. V was pared by 5 bases and J by 6 bases, with 12 bases of the junction left unmatched. Germline V lookup: CDR1 SGHTA, CDR2 FQGTGA. CDR3 length equals 15 residues. The CDR3, as DNA: TGTGCCAGCAGCGCCAACAGGGGCGCCTGGGATGGCTACACCTTC. Translating it yields CASSANRGAWDGYTF.

This clone was detected only once. The DNA of the CDR3 is TGTGCCAGCAGTCCCCAGCCCCCACTAGCTTATGAGCAGTTCTTC. This sequence encodes CASSPQPPLAYEQFF. V is TRBV27 and J is TRBJ2-1; tentative D call: TRBD2 (6 bases). Germline CDR1 and CDR2: MNHEY and SMNVEV (reference sequence). The CDR3 is 15 amino acids. The V end was cut by 5 bases, the J end by 8 bases, with 19 bases between.

The gene calls are TRBV27 and TRBJ2-1; 13 bases agree with TRBD2. The CDR3 is made up of 17 amino acids. Trimming took 5 bases from V and 3 from J; bases not matched to a gene: 7. Germline V CDR1 and CDR2: MNHEY, SMNVEV (reference sequence). CDR3 DNA: TGTGCCAGCAGTCCAAGACTAGCGGGAGGAATCTACAATGAGCAGTTCTTC. This encodes CASSPRLAGGIYNEQFF.

This chain connects TRBV2 to TRBJ2-7, with D maybe TRBD1 (5 bases). The V gene lost 4 bases and the J gene lost 6 bases, with 10 bases spanning the gap. This CDR3 has 12 residues. Per germline, CDR1 SNHLY and CDR2 FYNNEI. The CDR3 DNA is TGTGCCAGCAGTGTTAGGGGTGGCGAGCAGTACTTC. Its protein is CASSVRGGEQYF. The full variable domain, rest sourced from reference TRBV2 and TRBJ2-7, is EPEVTQTPSHQVTQMGQEVILRCVPISNHLYFYWYRQILGQKVEFLVSFYNNEISEKSEIFDDQFSVERPDGSNFTLKIRSTKLEDSAMYFCASSVRGGEQYFGPGTRLTVT.